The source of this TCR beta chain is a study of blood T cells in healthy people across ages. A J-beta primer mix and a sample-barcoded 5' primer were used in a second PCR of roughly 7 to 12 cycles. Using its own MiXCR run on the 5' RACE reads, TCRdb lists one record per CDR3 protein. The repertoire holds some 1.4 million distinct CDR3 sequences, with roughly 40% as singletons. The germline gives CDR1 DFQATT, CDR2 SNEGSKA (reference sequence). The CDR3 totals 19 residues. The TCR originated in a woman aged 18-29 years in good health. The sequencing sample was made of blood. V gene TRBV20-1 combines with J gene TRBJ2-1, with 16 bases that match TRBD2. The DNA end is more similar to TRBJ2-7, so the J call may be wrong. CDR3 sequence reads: CSARDSGLAGGRGTYEQYF. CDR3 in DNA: TGCAGTGCTAGAGATTCGGGACTAGCGGGAGGGAGGGGCACCTACGAGCAGTACTTC.